Listed here are 7 T cell receptor beta chains from one sample, sequenced in a study of PD-1 blockade in classical Hodgkin lymphoma (dated by TCRdb to 2018 to 2020). This specimen's time point label, per the study, means: cycle 4 day 1 (C4D1), after five to seven weeks of nivolumab. All trial patients had relapsed after autologous stem cell transplantation, with cohorts A, B and C differing in prior brentuximab vedotin exposure. CD8+ T cells were purified from thawed PBMCs by magnetic negative selection with a Miltenyi CD8+ T cell isolation kit. Library preparation was by the immunoSEQ multiplex PCR assay. The immuneACCESS repertoire file appears here via TCRdb, limited to in-frame rearrangements. These files lack a portion of the clones; in checked studies, under half of the deficit traces to unresolved V genes, and the cause of the others is not known. Counted in this sample were approximately 19,000 clones; 88% of them appeared once. The biggest ten clones account for approximately 4.5% of the sample.

The input for sequencing was CD8+ T cells from blood, taken before the fourth cycle of nivolumab. Source of these receptors: a human donor with classical Hodgkin lymphoma.

V gene TRBV20-1 combines with J gene TRBJ1-2; D remains unclear. The germline CDR1 and CDR2 sequences are DFQATT and SNEGSKA (reference sequence). CDR3 length equals 10 residues. V was shortened by 3 bases and J by 7 bases, with 6 bases between the two germline ends. The CDR3 loop reads CSARSSGYTF. CDR3 nucleotide sequence: TGCAGTGCTAGGTCATCTGGCTACACCTTC.

The chain is built from TRBV6-5 and TRBJ1-2; tentatively, D is TRBD1 (5 bases). This CDR3 is built from 14 residues. V gave up 3 bases and J gave up 6 bases, with 14 bases separating them. CDR1 MNHEY and CDR2 SVGAGI come from the germline V gene. The CDR3 protein is CASSYGAGPDGYTF. The CDR3 nucleotides read TGTGCCAGCAGTTATGGGGCGGGGCCGGATGGCTACACCTTC.

This clone was seen more than once but under ten times. This rearrangement joins TRBV10-1 to TRBJ1-5, with TRBD1 matching over 8 bases. The ends lost 0 bases at V and 6 bases at J; junction bases unmatched: 4. Germline CDR1 reads WNHNN; CDR2 reads SYGVQD (reference sequence). This CDR3 has 15 amino acids. The CDR3 region is CASSESRDRSQPQHF. CDR3 in DNA: TGCGCCAGCAGTGAGTCGAGGGACAGGTCTCAGCCCCAGCATTTT.

The chain carries TRBV27 and TRBJ1-4; the D is unclear. The V gene's germline CDR1 is MNHEY and CDR2 SMNVEV (reference sequence). V was cut by 3 bases and J by 4 bases, with 12 bases left in between. The CDR3 spans 15 residues. For the CDR3, the DNA is TGTGCCAGCAGTTTCTCCGTGAGGGTTAATGAAAAACTGTTTTTT. The encoded protein is CASSFSVRVNEKLFF.

V and J are TRBV6-1 and TRBJ1-1; D gene ambiguous. This CDR3 has 11 residues. V was shortened by 6 bases and J by 4 bases, with 6 bases between the two germline ends. Germline values: CDR1 MNHNS, CDR2 SASEGT. CDR3 in amino acids: CASRRGTEAFF. The DNA of the CDR3 is TGTGCCAGCAGGCGAGGCACTGAAGCTTTCTTT.

The gene calls are TRBV28 and TRBJ2-1; 8 bases fit TRBD2. CDR1 MDHEN and CDR2 SYDVKM come from the germline V gene. The CDR3 loop spans 16 amino acids. The V and J ends lost 8 bases and 2 bases, in that order; junction bases with no gene match: 11. CDR3 in amino acids: CASEHSGAGAYNEQFF. The CDR3 DNA is TGTGCCAGCGAACATAGCGGGGCAGGGGCCTACAATGAGCAGTTCTTC.

The V call is TRBV7-9, the J call TRBJ2-7; 7 bases align to TRBD1. The CDR3 is made up of 13 amino acids. Germline CDR1 reads SEHNR; CDR2 reads FQNEAQ (reference sequence). J lost 3 bases, V lost 3 bases, and 2 bases had no gene match. The chain's CDR3 is CASSLGTVYEQYF. DNA for the CDR3: TGTGCCAGCAGCTTGGGGACAGTCTACGAGCAGTACTTC.